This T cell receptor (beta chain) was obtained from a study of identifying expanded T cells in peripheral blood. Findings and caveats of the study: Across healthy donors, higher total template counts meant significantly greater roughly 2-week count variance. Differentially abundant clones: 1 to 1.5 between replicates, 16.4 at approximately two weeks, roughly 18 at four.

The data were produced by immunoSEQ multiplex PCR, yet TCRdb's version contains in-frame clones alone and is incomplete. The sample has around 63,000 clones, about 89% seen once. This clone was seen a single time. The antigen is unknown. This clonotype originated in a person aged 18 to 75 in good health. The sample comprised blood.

CDR3 DNA sequence: TGTGCCAGCAGCCGCACTATATCTACTACAGATACGCAGTATTTT. Translating it yields CASSRTISTTDTQYF. This chain joins TRBV11-2 and TRBJ2-3; no firm D call. The CDR3 is 15 amino acids. CDR1 SGHAT and CDR2 FQNNGV come from the germline V gene. V was trimmed by 5 bases and J by 3 bases, leaving 15 bases between them.